This TCR beta chain appears in the sequencing data of a study of blood T cell repertoires in COVID-19. Study information: Donors in the United States, Italy and Spain gave samples during acute or convalescent COVID-19. Sources were T cells, B-cell-depleted T cells, or PBMCs; the material itself was cDNA or gDNA.

Sequencing used immunoSEQ multiplex PCR; TCRdb keeps in-frame clones, though not all of them. The data contain about 220,000 clones, roughly 80% of them seen just once; the ten biggest clones take up roughly 5.3%. Germline loops: CDR1 SGHNT, CDR2 YYREEE (reference sequence). With 4 bases clipped from V and 2 bases from J, the junction kept 7 bases outside the gene matches. CDR3 size: 15 residues. V is TRBV5-4 and J is TRBJ2-7, with TRBD1 matching 9 bases. Source material: peripheral blood. This clonotype was sampled from a woman aged 60 to 75 who had recovered from COVID-19. This CDR3 is CASSLGDRATYEQYF. The CDR3 DNA reads TGTGCCAGCAGCCTTGGGGACAGGGCGACCTACGAGCAGTACTTC.